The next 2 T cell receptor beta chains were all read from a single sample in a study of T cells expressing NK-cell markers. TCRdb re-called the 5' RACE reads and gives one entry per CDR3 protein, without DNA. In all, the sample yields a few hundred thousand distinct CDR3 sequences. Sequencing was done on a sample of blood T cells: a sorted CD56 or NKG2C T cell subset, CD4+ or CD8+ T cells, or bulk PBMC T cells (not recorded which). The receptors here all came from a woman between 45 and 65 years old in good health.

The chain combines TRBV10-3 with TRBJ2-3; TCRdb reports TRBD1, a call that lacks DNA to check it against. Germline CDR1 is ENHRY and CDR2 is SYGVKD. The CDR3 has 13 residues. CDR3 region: CAISLSGGDTQYF.

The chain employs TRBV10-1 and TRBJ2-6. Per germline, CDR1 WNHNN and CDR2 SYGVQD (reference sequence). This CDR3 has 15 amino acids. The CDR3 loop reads CASSDSNSGANVLTF.